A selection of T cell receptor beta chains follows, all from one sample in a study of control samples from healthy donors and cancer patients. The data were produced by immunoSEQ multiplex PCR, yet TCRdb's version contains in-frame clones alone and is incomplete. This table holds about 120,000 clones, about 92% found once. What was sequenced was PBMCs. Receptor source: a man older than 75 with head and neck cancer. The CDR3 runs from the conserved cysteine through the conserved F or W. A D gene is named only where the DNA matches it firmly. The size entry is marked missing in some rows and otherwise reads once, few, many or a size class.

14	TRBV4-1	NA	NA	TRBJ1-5	CASSQDPRDQPQHF	TGCGCCAGCAGCCAAGATCCCAGGGACCAGCCCCAGCATTTT
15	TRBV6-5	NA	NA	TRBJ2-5	CASSIGLGVRETQYF	TGTGCCAGCAGCATCGGCCTCGGGGTTAGAGAGACCCAGTACTTC
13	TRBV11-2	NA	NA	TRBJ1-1	CASSLGVHTEAFF	TGTGCCAGCAGCTTAGGCGTTCACACTGAAGCTTTCTTT
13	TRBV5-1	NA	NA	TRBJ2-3	CASSYQGSDTQYF	TGCGCCAGCAGCTATCAGGGTTCAGATACGCAGTATTTT
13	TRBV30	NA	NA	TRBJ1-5	CAWSIDSNQPQHF	TGTGCCTGGAGTATAGACAGTAATCAGCCCCAGCATTTT
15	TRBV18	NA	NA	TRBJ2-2	CASSNKKVGTGELFF	TGTGCCAGCTCAAATAAGAAGGTTGGGACCGGGGAGCTGTTTTTT
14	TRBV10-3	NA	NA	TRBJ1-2	CAISEQATTAGYTF	TGTGCCATCAGTGAACAAGCGACGACGGCAGGCTACACCTTC
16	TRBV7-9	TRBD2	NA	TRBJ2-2	CASSLRAGGRTGELFF	TGTGCCAGCAGCTTAAGAGCGGGGGGTCGCACCGGGGAGCTGTTTTTT
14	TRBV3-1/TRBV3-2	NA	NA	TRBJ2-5	CASSQDHRQETQYF	TGTGCCAGCAGCCAAGACCACAGACAAGAGACCCAGTACTTC
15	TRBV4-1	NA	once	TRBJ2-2	CASSQGPGRTGELFF	TGCGCCAGCAGCCAAGGACCCGGCCGTACCGGGGAGCTGTTTTTT
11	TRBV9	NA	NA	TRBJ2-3	CASSSKDTQYF	TGTGCCAGCAGCTCCAAGGATACGCAGTATTTT
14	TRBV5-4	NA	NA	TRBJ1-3	CASSLRGSGNTIYF	TGTGCCAGCAGCTTGCGGGGTTCGGGAAACACCATATATTTT
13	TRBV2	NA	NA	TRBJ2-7	CASSEEGWYEQYF	TGTGCCAGCAGTGAAGAGGGGTGGTACGAGCAGTACTTC
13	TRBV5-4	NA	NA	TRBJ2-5	CASSLRIQETQYF	TGTGCCAGCAGCTTAAGAATCCAAGAGACCCAGTACTTC
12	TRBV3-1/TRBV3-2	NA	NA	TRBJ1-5	CASADRGQPQHF	TGTGCCAGCGCGGATCGGGGTCAGCCCCAGCATTTT
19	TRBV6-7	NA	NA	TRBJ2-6	CASSYPTERRDSGANVLTF	TGTGCCAGCAGTTACCCGACAGAAAGGAGGGACTCTGGGGCCAACGTCCTGACTTTC
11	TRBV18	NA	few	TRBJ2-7	CASSPTYEQYF	TGTGCCAGCTCGCCTACCTACGAGCAGTACTTC
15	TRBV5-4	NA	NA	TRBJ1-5	CASSDQESGNQPQHF	TGTGCCAGCAGCGACCAGGAAAGTGGCAATCAGCCCCAGCATTTT
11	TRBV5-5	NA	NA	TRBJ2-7	CASSLVYEQYF	TGTGCCAGCAGCTTGGTTTACGAGCAGTACTTC
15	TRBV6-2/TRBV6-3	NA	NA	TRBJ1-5	CASSYSPPGLGPQHF	TGTGCCAGCAGTTACTCGCCCCCGGGGTTAGGGCCCCAGCATTTT
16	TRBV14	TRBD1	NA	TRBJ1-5	CASSPQRGQENQPQHF	TGTGCCAGCAGCCCCCAAAGGGGACAGGAGAATCAGCCCCAGCATTTT
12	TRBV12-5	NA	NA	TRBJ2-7	CASGLLQGWQYF	TGTGCTAGTGGTTTGCTACAAGGGTGGCAGTACTTC
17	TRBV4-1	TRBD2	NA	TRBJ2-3	CASSQGTSGIGTDTQYF	TGCGCCAGCAGCCAAGGGACTAGCGGGATTGGCACAGATACGCAGTATTTT
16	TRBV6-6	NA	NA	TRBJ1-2	CASSYPPGGVRNGYTF	TGTGCCAGCAGTTACCCGCCTGGAGGGGTTCGAAATGGCTACACCTTC
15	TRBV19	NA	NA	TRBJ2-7	CASSIDGHPTYEQYF	TGTGCCAGTAGTATAGACGGACACCCAACCTACGAGCAGTACTTC
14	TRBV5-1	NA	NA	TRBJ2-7	CASSLDAPAYEQYF	TGCGCCAGCAGCTTGGATGCGCCGGCCTACGAGCAGTACTTC
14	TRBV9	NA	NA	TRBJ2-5	CASSVRAGTETQYF	TGTGCCAGCAGCGTACGCGCGGGGACAGAGACCCAGTACTTC
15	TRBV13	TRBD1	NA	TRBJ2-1	CASSSRDRVTNEQFF	TGTGCCAGCAGCTCCCGGGACAGGGTTACCAATGAGCAGTTCTTC
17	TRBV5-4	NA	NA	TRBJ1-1	CASSLERGATLNTEAFF	TGTGCCAGCAGCTTGGAGAGGGGAGCAACTCTGAACACTGAAGCTTTCTTT
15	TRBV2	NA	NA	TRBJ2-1	CASSQRGASYNEQFF	TGTGCCAGCAGCCAACGGGGTGCTTCCTACAATGAGCAGTTCTTC
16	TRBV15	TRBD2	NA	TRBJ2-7	CATSRPRPGGPYEQYF	TGTGCCACCAGCAGGCCCCGACCGGGAGGACCCTACGAGCAGTACTTC
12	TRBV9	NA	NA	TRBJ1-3	CASSSDGNTIYF	TGTGCCAGCAGCTCGGACGGAAACACCATATATTTT
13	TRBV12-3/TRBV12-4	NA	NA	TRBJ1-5	CASSLSASQPQHF	TGTGCCAGCAGTTTAAGCGCGAGTCAGCCCCAGCATTTT
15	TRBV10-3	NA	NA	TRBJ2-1	CAISGGGNKNNEQFF	TGTGCCATCAGTGGAGGAGGGAACAAAAACAATGAGCAGTTCTTC
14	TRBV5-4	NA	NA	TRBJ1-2	CASSGIYKPDGYTF	TGTGCCAGCAGCGGGATTTACAAACCGGATGGCTACACCTTC
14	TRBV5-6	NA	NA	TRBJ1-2	CASSLEGRRYGYTF	TGTGCCAGCAGCTTGGAGGGCAGAAGATATGGCTACACCTTC
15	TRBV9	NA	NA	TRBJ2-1	CASSVGIESYNEQFF	TGTGCCAGCAGCGTAGGGATAGAGTCCTACAATGAGCAGTTCTTC
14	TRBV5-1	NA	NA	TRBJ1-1	CASSYAGEDTEAFF	TGCGCCAGCAGCTACGCCGGGGAAGACACTGAAGCTTTCTTT
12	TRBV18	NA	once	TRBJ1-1	CASSGVNTEAFF	TGTGCCAGCTCAGGCGTGAACACTGAAGCTTTCTTT
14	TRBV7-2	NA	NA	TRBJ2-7	CASSYTGTTYEQYF	TGTGCCAGCAGCTATACCGGGACAACCTACGAGCAGTACTTC
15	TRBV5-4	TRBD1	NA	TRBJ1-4	CASSLKRQGDEKLFF	TGTGCCAGCAGCTTGAAGCGACAGGGAGATGAAAAACTGTTTTTT
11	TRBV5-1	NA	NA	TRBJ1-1	CASRQNTEAFF	TGCGCCAGCCGACAGAACACTGAAGCTTTCTTT
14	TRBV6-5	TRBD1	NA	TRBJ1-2	CASRKTGQIYGYTF	TGTGCCAGCAGGAAGACAGGGCAAATCTATGGCTACACCTTC
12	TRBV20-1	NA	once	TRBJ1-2	CSASLRGPIVTF	TGCAGTGCTAGTCTTCGGGGGCCTATTGTCACCTTC
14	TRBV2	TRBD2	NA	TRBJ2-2	CASYREVNTGELFF	TGTGCCAGCTACCGGGAGGTGAACACCGGGGAGCTGTTTTTT
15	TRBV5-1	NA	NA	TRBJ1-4	CASSLGTATNEKLFF	TGCGCCAGCAGCTTGGGGACTGCAACTAATGAAAAACTGTTTTTT
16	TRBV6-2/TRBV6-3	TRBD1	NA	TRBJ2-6	CASSSTGGSGANVLTF	TGTGCCAGCAGCTCGACAGGGGGCTCTGGGGCCAACGTCCTGACTTTC
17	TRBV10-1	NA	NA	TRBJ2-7	CASSCPLSGVSSYEQYF	TGCGCCAGCAGCTGTCCCCTATCCGGGGTGAGCTCCTACGAGCAGTACTTC
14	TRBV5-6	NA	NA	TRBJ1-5	CASSATGSGQPQHF	TGTGCCAGCAGCGCAACAGGGTCCGGGCAGCCCCAGCATTTT
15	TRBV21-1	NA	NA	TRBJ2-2	CASRSRGSGTGELFF	TGTGCCAGCCGGTCGAGGGGGAGCGGGACCGGGGAGCTGTTTTTT
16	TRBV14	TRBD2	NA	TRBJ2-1	CASSQRAGSSYNEQFF	TGTGCCAGCAGCCAAAGAGCGGGAAGCTCCTACAATGAGCAGTTCTTC
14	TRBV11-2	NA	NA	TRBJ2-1	CASRPARGSNEQFF	TGTGCCAGCAGACCGGCCCGGGGGTCTAATGAGCAGTTCTTC
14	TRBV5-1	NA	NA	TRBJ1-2	CASSLGSEKYGYTF	TGCGCCAGCAGCTTGGGATCAGAGAAGTATGGCTACACCTTC
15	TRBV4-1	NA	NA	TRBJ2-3	CASSPQGVSQDTQYF	TGCGCCAGCAGCCCCCAGGGAGTGAGCCAGGATACGCAGTATTTT
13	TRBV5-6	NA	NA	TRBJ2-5	CASFRDTVETQYF	TGTGCCAGCTTCCGGGACACGGTAGAGACCCAGTACTTC